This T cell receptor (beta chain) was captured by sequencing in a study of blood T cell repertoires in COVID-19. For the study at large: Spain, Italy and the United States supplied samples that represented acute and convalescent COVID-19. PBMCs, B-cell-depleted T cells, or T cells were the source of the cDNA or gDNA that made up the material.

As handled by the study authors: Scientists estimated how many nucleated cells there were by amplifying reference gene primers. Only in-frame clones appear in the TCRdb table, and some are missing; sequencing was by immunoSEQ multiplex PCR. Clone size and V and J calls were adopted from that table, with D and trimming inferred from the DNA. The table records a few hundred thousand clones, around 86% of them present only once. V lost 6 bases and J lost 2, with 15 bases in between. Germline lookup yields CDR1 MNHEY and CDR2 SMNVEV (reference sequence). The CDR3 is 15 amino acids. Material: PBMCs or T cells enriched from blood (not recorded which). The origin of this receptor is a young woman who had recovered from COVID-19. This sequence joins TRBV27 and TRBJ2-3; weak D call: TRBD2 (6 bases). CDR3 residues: CASSPTGGPTDTQYF. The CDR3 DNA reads TGTGCCAGCAGCCCCACTGGAGGGCCCACAGATACGCAGTATTTT.